One sample yielded the 7 T cell receptor beta chains listed below, sequenced in a study of lymphopenia after photon versus proton radiotherapy. Measured with immunoSEQ multiplex PCR; TCRdb has only the in-frame clones, and not every one. The sample includes approximately 170,000 clones, 88% of them seen just once. The starting material was peripheral blood, obtained from a patient treated with photon-based radiotherapy. The receptor source for this set is a man aged 50-60 years with gastric cancer.

The rearrangement links TRBV28 to TRBJ1-2, with a weak D call TRBD1 (5 bases). Trimming removed 6 bases from V and 7 bases from J, with 12 bases in between. The CDR3 sequence is 12 residues long. The germline CDR1 and CDR2 sequences are MDHEN and SYDVKM. The CDR3 loop reads CASRGTVPGYTF. In DNA form, the CDR3 reads TGTGCCAGCAGGGGGACCGTACCTGGCTACACCTTC.

For this clone: Relative to the germline gene, one junction end is altered; a read error may explain this. The CDR3 nucleotides are TGTGCCAGCAGCCCCGGGGGAGTCCCCTATGCCTACACCTTC. Its protein is CASSPGGVPYAYTF. The V and J genes are TRBV7-8 and TRBJ1-2; D possibly corresponds to TRBD1 (5 bases). The CDR3 length is 14 residues. Germline-derived CDR1 and CDR2 are SGHVS and FQNEAQ.

The V and J genes are TRBV7-2 and TRBJ2-1; 11 positions agree with TRBD2. The CDR3 loop spans 16 amino acids. Losses at the gene ends were 5 bases for V and 9 bases for J; bases not matched to a gene: 12. Per germline, CDR1 SGHTA and CDR2 FQGNSA. Written as DNA, the CDR3 is TGTGCCAGCAGCACCTACACCGGGACTAGCGGCGGTGAGCAGTTCTTC. It specifies CASSTYTGTSGGEQFF.

The chain uses TRBV11-2 and TRBJ1-2; no firm D call. V gave up 0 bases and J gave up 3 bases, with 8 bases separating them. This CDR3 has 14 residues. In germline, CDR1 is SGHAT, CDR2 FQNNGV. CDR3 coding DNA: TGTGCCAGCAGCTTAGATGGCGGCCACTATGGCTACACCTTC. Protein: CASSLDGGHYGYTF. Looking up the rest from reference TRBV11-2 and TRBJ1-2 gives the full variable domain: EAGVAQSPRYKIIEKRQSVAFWCNPISGHATLYWYQQILGQGPKLLIQFQNNGVVDDSQLPKDRFSAERLKGVDSTLKIQPAKLEDSAVYLCASSLDGGHYGYTFGSGTRLTVV.

The chain couples TRBV30 to TRBJ2-7, with 9 nucleotides matching TRBD1. The CDR3 runs 13 residues. Germline CDR1 GTSNPN, CDR2 SVGIG (reference sequence). V lost 4 bases, J lost 1 base, and 2 bases stayed unmatched. CDR3 sequence (DNA): TGTGCCTGGACCGGGACAGGGTCCTACGAGCAGTACTTC. Its protein is CAWTGTGSYEQYF.

The count of this clone is one. The chain is built from TRBV5-6 and TRBJ2-1, with D possibly TRBD2 on 5 matching bases. CDR1 and CDR2 from the germline V gene are SGHDT and YYEEEE. The CDR3 consists of 15 residues. V was trimmed by 0 bases and J by 1 base, leaving 8 bases between them. The CDR3 nucleotides are TGTGCCAGCAGCTTGGACCTAGCTTCCTACAATGAGCAGTTCTTC. Amino acid sequence: CASSLDLASYNEQFF. The full variable domain, with the rest looked up from reference TRBV5-6 and TRBJ2-1, is DAGVTQSPTHLIKTRGQQVTLRCSPKSGHDTVSWYQQALGQGPQFIFQYYEEEERQRGNFPDRFSGHQFPNYSSELNVNALLLGDSALYLCASSLDLASYNEQFFGPGTRLTVL.

The chain couples TRBV7-2 to TRBJ2-1, with a tentative D call TRBD1 (5 bases). The CDR3 contains 12 residues. Germline CDR1 reads SGHTA; CDR2 reads FQGNSA. V gave up 6 bases and J gave up 4 bases, with 7 bases separating them. CDR3 protein: CASSRQYNEQFF. CDR3 DNA sequence: TGTGCCAGCAGTCGACAGTACAATGAGCAGTTCTTC.